Sequencing of this T cell receptor (beta chain) was carried out in a study of shared clonotypes between healthy human individuals. Study-level information: Plates per donor: three CD4 naive, three CD4 memory, two CD8 naive, one CD8 memory.

In its sample, this clone was seen once. The antigen is undetermined. The CDR3 spans 13 residues. Looked up from germline, CDR1 is SGHAT and CDR2 is FQNNGV. V trimming: 5 bases; J trimming: 6 bases; junction bases outside the gene matches: 5. Partitioning of CD4+ cells yielded a CD45RA+ naive subset and a CD45RA-negative memory subset. The data were produced by immunoSEQ multiplex PCR, yet TCRdb's version contains in-frame clones alone and is incomplete. Of a few million clones listed, roughly 92% are singletons. Study-wide findings and caveats: Genetic and exposure-history diversity was limited by the small donor number.

The receptor was isolated from a man aged 18 to 35 in good health. This chain connects TRBV11-2 to TRBJ2-7; the match to TRBD1 covers 9 bases. The sequencing sample was made of naive CD4+ T cells sorted from blood. Subset indicated: CD45RA+ positively selected. The CDR3 protein is CASSPRQGGEQYF. The CDR3 bases are TGTGCCAGCAGCCCCAGACAGGGGGGCGAGCAGTACTTC.